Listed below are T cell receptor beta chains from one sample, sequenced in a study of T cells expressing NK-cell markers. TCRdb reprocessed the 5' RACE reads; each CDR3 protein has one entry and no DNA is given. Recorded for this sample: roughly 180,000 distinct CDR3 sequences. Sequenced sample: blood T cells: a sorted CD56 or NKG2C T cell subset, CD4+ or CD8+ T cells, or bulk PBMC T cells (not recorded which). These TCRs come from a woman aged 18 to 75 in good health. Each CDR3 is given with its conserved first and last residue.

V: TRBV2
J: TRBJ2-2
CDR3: CASSGGGRYTGELFF

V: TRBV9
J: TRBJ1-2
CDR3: CASSRTGGQGGYGYTF

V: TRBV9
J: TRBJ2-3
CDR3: CASEGGNTDTQYF

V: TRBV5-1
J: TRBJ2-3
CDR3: CASSLVIAGGLGDTQYF

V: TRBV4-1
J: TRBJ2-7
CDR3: CASSFRLAGVREQYF

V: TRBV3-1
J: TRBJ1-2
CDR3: CASSSGPAGYTF

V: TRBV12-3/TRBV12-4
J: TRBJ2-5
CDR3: CASSLFSGQETQYF

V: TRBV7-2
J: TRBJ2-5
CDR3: CASSAQGALMETQYF

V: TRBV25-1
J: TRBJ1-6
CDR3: CASSGGHGYNSPLHF

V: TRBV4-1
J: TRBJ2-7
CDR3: CASSQTHGDGTYEQYF

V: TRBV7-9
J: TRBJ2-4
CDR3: CASSSDRDDIQYF

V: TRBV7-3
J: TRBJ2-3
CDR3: CASSSSVQSADTQYF

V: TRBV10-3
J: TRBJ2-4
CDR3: CAIGSGTPSIQYF

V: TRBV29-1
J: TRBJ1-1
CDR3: CSVLTGSRNTEAFF

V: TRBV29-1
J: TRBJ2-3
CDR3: CSVSAGGPTDTQYF

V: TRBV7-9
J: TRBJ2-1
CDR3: CASLGQGAYNEQFF

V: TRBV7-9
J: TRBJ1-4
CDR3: CASSRQGFGEKLFF

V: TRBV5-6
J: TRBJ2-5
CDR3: CASSLGTGVETQYF

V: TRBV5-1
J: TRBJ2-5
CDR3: CATRYLPTAQQETQYF

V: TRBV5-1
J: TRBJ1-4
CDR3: CASSSGQDNEKLFF

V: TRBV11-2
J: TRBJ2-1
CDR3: CASSPSLAYNEQFF

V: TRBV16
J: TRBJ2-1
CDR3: CASSQRDRADEQFF

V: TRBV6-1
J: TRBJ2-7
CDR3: CASSTGGPTYEQYF

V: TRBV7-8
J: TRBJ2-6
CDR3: CASSPLGQISGANVLTF

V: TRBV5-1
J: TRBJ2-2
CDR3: CASSLLELGTGELFF

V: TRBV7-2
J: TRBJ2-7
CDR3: CASSPSQTQGAREQYF

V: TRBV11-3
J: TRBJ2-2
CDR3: CASPTPSPGELFF

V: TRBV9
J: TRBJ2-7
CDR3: CASSVGAIPRAGGEQYF

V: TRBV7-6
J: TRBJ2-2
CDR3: CASSLLPGAGGNTGELFF

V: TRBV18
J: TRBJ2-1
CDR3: CASSRPYQGNEQFF

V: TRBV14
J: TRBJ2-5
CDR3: CASSQVVTLYQETQYF